The 16 T cell receptor beta chains below come from one sample, sequenced in a study of blood T cell repertoires in COVID-19. The protocol was immunoSEQ multiplex PCR, while the TCRdb copy is restricted to in-frame clones and leaves out a portion. The table has hundreds of thousands of clones, around nine tenths seen once. Sequenced material: PBMCs or T cells enriched from blood (not recorded which). The receptors shown here come from a middle-aged woman who had recovered from COVID-19.

This clone was detected only once. The V and J genes are TRBV6-1 and TRBJ1-5; TRBD1 aligns across 8 bases. V gave up 3 bases and J gave up 11 bases; unmatched junction bases: 9. CDR3 length: 14 amino acids. Germline CDR1 and CDR2: MNHNS and SASEGT. The DNA for the CDR3 is TGTGCCAGCAGTGAGGACAGGGTCGTTGTGGCCCAGCATTTT. Encoded protein: CASSEDRVVVAQHF.

As to this clone: Its ends do not fully match the called genes, so a read error is possible. The J gene is TRBJ2-7, the V gene TRBV10-3; D might be TRBD2 (5 bases). Per germline, CDR1 ENHRY and CDR2 SYGVKD. The CDR3 length is 13 residues. The CDR3 bases are TGTGCTATCACCGGGGTCGCATCGCAGGAGCAGTACTTC. Residues: CAITGVASQEQYF.

The chain uses TRBV5-1 and TRBJ1-1; 7 bases are a match to TRBD1. Germline values: CDR1 SGHRS, CDR2 YFSETQ. The junction had 3 bases not matched to a gene; V was cut back by 0 bases and J by 1 base. This CDR3 spans 15 amino acids. For the CDR3, the DNA is TGCGCCAGCAGCTTGGAGACAGGGAGGAACACTGAAGCTTTCTTT. Amino acids: CASSLETGRNTEAFF.

V gene TRBV18 combines with J gene TRBJ2-7; D is undetermined. The CDR3 loop spans 15 amino acids. The germline V gene has CDR1 KGHSH and CDR2 LQKENI. The ends were cut back, 2 bases at V and 1 base at J, with 12 bases in the middle. The CDR3 reads CASSPRQAPSYEQYF. The CDR3 region has the DNA TGTGCCAGCTCACCAAGGCAGGCACCTTCCTACGAGCAGTACTTC.

This rearrangement joins TRBV25-1 to TRBJ2-3, with 8 nucleotides matching TRBD2. Per the germline V gene, CDR1 is MGHDK and CDR2 is SYGVNS. This CDR3 is 16 amino acids long. After removal of 3 bases from V and 3 bases from J, the junction contained 8 bases not matched to a gene. The CDR3 sequence: CASSDSRGLGTDTQYF. The CDR3 DNA reads as TGTGCCAGCAGTGATTCCCGGGGACTAGGAACAGATACGCAGTATTTT.

This clone appeared once. The chain links TRBV4-1 to TRBJ2-1; TRBD2 is a possible D gene (6 bases). This CDR3 contains 16 residues. CDR1 MGHRA and CDR2 YSYEKL come from the germline V gene. The ends were cut back, 3 bases at V and 4 bases at J, with 16 bases in the middle. The CDR3 DNA follows: TGCGCCAGCAGCCAGGGGATGGCGGGACCGTACAATGAGCAGTTCTTC. Translating it yields CASSQGMAGPYNEQFF.

The table lists this clone with a count of one. This chain connects TRBV7-9 to TRBJ2-7; D might be TRBD1 (6 bases). Germline V gene data show CDR1 as SEHNR and CDR2 as FQNEAQ (reference sequence). The CDR3 contains 16 residues. V lost 1 base to trimming and J lost 0 bases, with 13 bases between them. In DNA, the CDR3 is TGTGCCAGCAGCTTAGAGGTAGTGGGGGCCTCCTACGAGCAGTACTTC. It codes for CASSLEVVGASYEQYF.

J is TRBJ2-7 and V is TRBV4-3; 7 nucleotides line up with TRBD2. The V gene end was trimmed by 4 bases and the J gene end by 2 bases; junction bases not matched to a gene: 5. Per germline, CDR1 LGHNA and CDR2 YSLEER. CDR3 length: 14 residues. The CDR3 bases are TGCGCCAGCAGCCGCCGACTAGCTGCCTACGAGCAGTACTTC. This translates into CASSRRLAAYEQYF.

This clone was seen at least ten times. Other DNA sequences of this sample code for an identical CDR3. Written as DNA, the CDR3 is TGTGCCAGCAGCCAAGCGGGAGCCTACGAGCAGTACTTC. Protein: CASSQAGAYEQYF. This chain uses TRBV3-1 (or the pseudogene TRBV3-2) with TRBJ2-7, with TRBD2 as a possible D gene (6 bases). Per the germline V gene, CDR1 is LGHDT and CDR2 is YNNKEL (reference sequence). V lost 1 base to trimming and J lost 2 bases, with 6 bases between them. The CDR3 extends over 13 amino acids.

The V and J genes are TRBV11-2 and TRBJ1-3; D remains ambiguous. The length of the CDR3 is 14 residues. V lost 0 bases and J 2 bases, leaving 5 bases between the germline ends. Germline-derived CDR1 and CDR2 are SGHAT and FQNNGV. CDR3 region: CASSLERAGNTIYF. In DNA, the CDR3 is TGTGCCAGCAGCTTAGAGAGGGCTGGAAACACCATATATTTT. The full variable domain, rest sourced from reference TRBV11-2 and TRBJ1-3, is EAGVAQSPRYKIIEKRQSVAFWCNPISGHATLYWYQQILGQGPKLLIQFQNNGVVDDSQLPKDRFSAERLKGVDSTLKIQPAKLEDSAVYLCASSLERAGNTIYFGEGSWLTVV.

CDR3 amino acids: CASSYSGGISGNTIYF. CDR3 in DNA: TGTGCCAGCAGTTACTCAGGAGGGATCTCTGGAAACACCATATATTTT. This chain uses TRBV6-5 with TRBJ1-3; no reliable D call. This CDR3 is 16 amino acids long. Germline assignment: CDR1 MNHEY and CDR2 SVGAGI. V was shortened by 0 bases and J by 0 bases, with 9 bases between the two germline ends.

The chain combines TRBV2 with TRBJ2-1; 11 bases match TRBD2. In germline, CDR1 is SNHLY, CDR2 FYNNEI. Trimming cost V 10 bases and J 4 bases; bases outside gene matches: 6. The CDR3 is made up of 14 amino acids. CDR3 nucleotides: TGTGCCACACGACTAGCGGGGCTGTACAATGAGCAGTTCTTC. It codes for CATRLAGLYNEQFF.

The rearrangement links TRBV27 to TRBJ1-6; D not resolved. V lost 7 bases and J lost 6, with 22 bases in between. The CDR3 runs to 17 residues. Germline CDR1 is MNHEY and CDR2 is SMNVEV (reference sequence). The CDR3: CASKTLSRSNPNSPLHF. For the CDR3, the DNA is TGTGCCAGCAAAACCTTATCCCGGTCCAACCCTAATTCACCCCTCCACTTT.

The gene calls are TRBV19 and TRBJ2-4, with unresolved D. Germline lookup yields CDR1 LNHDA and CDR2 SQIVND (reference sequence). The CDR3 runs 14 residues. V shed 5 bases and J shed 0 bases, with 8 bases lying between them. The CDR3 bases are TGTGCCAGTAGTCCTTCCAGAGCCAAAAACATTCAGTACTTC. It specifies CASSPSRAKNIQYF.

The chain has TRBV4-3 and TRBJ2-7; TRBD2 matches at 8 bases. The CDR3 is made up of 17 amino acids. Germline V lookup: CDR1 LGHNA, CDR2 YSLEER. V was clipped by 2 bases and J by 3 bases; unmatched bases: 12. This chain's CDR3 is CASSQSLAGKEYYEQYF. In DNA, the CDR3 is TGCGCCAGCAGCCAATCCCTAGCGGGTAAGGAGTACTACGAGCAGTACTTC.

The chain combines TRBV15 with TRBJ2-1, with D perhaps matching TRBD2 (5 bases). Germline lookup yields CDR1 LNHNV and CDR2 YYDKDF (reference sequence). The CDR3 has 16 amino acids. Trimming took 4 bases from V and 6 from J, leaving 19 bases between them. CDR3 in DNA: TGTGCCACCAGCAAGACACTAGGTCTAAGTCGCAATGAGCAGTTCTTC. This translates into CATSKTLGLSRNEQFF.